This T cell receptor (beta chain) was observed in a study of PD-L1 blockade in urothelial cancer. Study-level information: There were a median of roughly 140,000 T cells in blood samples.

Some clones are missing from TCRdb's copy, which holds only in-frame ones; the method was immunoSEQ multiplex PCR. This repertoire shows tens of thousands of clones, over 80% found once; its top ten account for roughly 8.3%. Time point reported: pretreatment peripheral blood. The clonotype comes from a woman aged 70 to 79 with urothelial cancer. The sample was PBMCs, taken around atezolizumab (anti-PD-L1) treatment.

In DNA, the CDR3 is TGTGCCAGCACAGCAGGCTCCTATTATAGCAATCAGCCCCAGCATTTT. This codes for CASTAGSYYSNQPQHF. V gene TRBV28 combines with J gene TRBJ1-5; no definite D call. CDR3 size: 16 residues. V dropped 7 bases and J dropped 0 bases, with 16 bases sitting between them. The germline CDR1 and CDR2 sequences are MDHEN and SYDVKM.